The TCR beta chain under discussion was sequenced for a study of T cell responses to AZD1222 COVID-19 vaccine. The wider study: Whether given at about 4 or about 12 weeks, second doses were pooled. Study-wide findings and caveats: Among those given AZD1222, only 5 to 7 were seropositive at baseline. Spike regions recognized by vaccine-associated CD4 TCRs spanned the protein, led by 160-218 and 743-854.

Repertoires were generated with immunoSEQ multiplex PCR, while TCRdb's copy carries only in-frame clones and drops some. Of more than 250,000 clones detected, approximately 93% appear once; the ten largest clones hold approximately 0.52%. In the case of this clone: Antigen specificity is unknown.

The germline V gene has CDR1 MDHEN and CDR2 SYDVKM. The CDR3 is made up of 15 amino acids. The V gene end was trimmed by 3 bases and the J gene end by 6 bases; junction bases not matched to a gene: 7. The receptor was derived from an adult in good health. The sample was peripheral blood, taken on day 0 of AZD1222 vaccination. The chain uses TRBV28 and TRBJ2-7; 11 bases match TRBD2. The CDR3 nucleotides are TGTGCCAGCAGTTTCATTCCGGGACTAGCGGCCGAGCAGTACTTC. Its protein is CASSFIPGLAAEQYF. The full variable domain, its missing parts supplied by reference TRBV28 and TRBJ2-7, is DVKVTQSSRYLVKRTGEKVFLECVQDMDHENMFWYRQDPGLGLRLIYFSYDVKMKEKGDIPEGYSVSREKKERFSLILESASTNQTSMYLCASSFIPGLAAEQYFGPGTRLTVT.